The 15 T cell receptor beta chains below come from one sample, sequenced in a study of T-cell memory formation after mild COVID-19. TCRdb re-derived calls from the 5' RACE reads in MiXCR, one entry per CDR3 protein. This table has 150,000 to 200,000 distinct CDR3 sequences, about 14% appearing once. The sequenced sample was PBMCs or a T cell subset sorted from them (not recorded which). The receptor source for this set is an adult woman who had mild COVID-19 (a few samples of this study predate the infection). Cell type and time point are not known.

The chain joins TRBV7-9 to TRBJ1-4, with D unresolved. From germline, CDR1 is SEHNR and CDR2 FQNEAQ (reference sequence). With 4 bases removed from V and 2 bases from J, the gap between germline ends came to 14 bases. The CDR3 totals 16 residues. This CDR3 reads CASSSREGGTNEKLFF. CDR3 sequence (DNA): TGTGCCAGCAGCTCGAGGGAGGGAGGGACTAATGAAAAACTGTTTTTT.

The rearrangement joins TRBV7-2 to TRBJ2-5; D is ambiguous. V was shortened by 5 bases and J by 0 bases, with 13 bases between the two germline ends. CDR3 length: 15 amino acids. Looked up from germline, CDR1 is SGHTA and CDR2 is FQGNSA. The CDR3 DNA sequence: TGTGCCAGCAGCGCCCAAGAGTGGTACCAAGAGACCCAGTACTTC. It codes for CASSAQEWYQETQYF.

This clonotype has just a few counts. The chain uses TRBV7-9 and TRBJ2-1; D gene ambiguous. The CDR3 contains 14 residues. Trimming cost V 1 base and J 7 bases, with 11 bases left between them. Per the germline V gene, CDR1 is SEHNR and CDR2 is FQNEAQ (reference sequence). For the CDR3, the DNA is TGTGCCAGCAGCTTAGTGGATCCTAGTAATGAGCAGTTCTTC. Translation: CASSLVDPSNEQFF.

This clonotype was found a few times. J is TRBJ2-3 and V is TRBV5-1; D ambiguous. This CDR3 has 15 amino acids. CDR1 is SGHRS and CDR2 is YFSETQ in the germline V gene. Between the trimmed V and J ends, which lost 2 bases and 2 bases, there was a span of 12 bases. Written as DNA, the CDR3 is TGCGCCAGCAGCTTTGCCCATCCCTACACAGATACGCAGTATTTT. Protein sequence: CASSFAHPYTDTQYF.

This clonotype was observed many times. The chain joins TRBV7-3 to TRBJ2-3, with D tentatively TRBD1 (6 bases). V lost 4 bases and J 6 bases, leaving 8 bases between the germline ends. The CDR3 sequence is 12 residues long. Per germline, CDR1 SGHTA and CDR2 FQGTGA. The CDR3 here is CASSSTGDTQYF. The CDR3 DNA reads as TGTGCCAGCAGCTCTACAGGGGATACGCAGTATTTT.

The CDR3, as DNA: TGTGCCAGCGCTAGAATCAACCACGAGCAGTACTTC. As protein: CASARINHEQYF. The chain links TRBV6-6 to TRBJ2-7; D call uncertain. The CDR3 loop spans 12 amino acids. Germline assignment: CDR1 MNHNY and CDR2 SVGAGI (reference sequence). The V gene lost 8 bases and the J gene lost 5 bases, with 13 bases spanning the gap.

This clonotype was counted between two and nine times. The chain carries TRBV7-2 and TRBJ2-1; D might be TRBD2 (6 bases). CDR1 is SGHTA, CDR2 FQGNSA, per germline. V lost 6 bases and J 7 bases, leaving 19 bases between the germline ends. The CDR3 totals 15 residues. The CDR3 reads CASSNPGTGLNEQFF. In DNA form, the CDR3 reads TGTGCCAGCAGTAACCCCGGGACTGGTTTAAATGAGCAGTTCTTC.

This clonotype was observed many times. V is TRBV5-1 and J is TRBJ1-3; D perhaps matches TRBD1 (6 bases). Trimming took off 4 bases at V and 0 bases at J, with 11 bases between the two ends. The CDR3 is 15 amino acids. The germline CDR1 and CDR2 sequences are SGHRS and YFSETQ. In DNA form, the CDR3 reads TGCGCCAGCAGCGTAGGACAGTCCTCTGGAAACACCATATATTTT. This translates into CASSVGQSSGNTIYF.

This clonotype was seen more than once but under ten times. The chain joins TRBV3-1 to TRBJ2-3; 12 bases are shared with TRBD2. With V trimmed by 5 bases and J by 2 bases, 8 bases remained unmatched. The germline gives CDR1 LGHDT, CDR2 YNNKEL (reference sequence). This CDR3 has 17 amino acids. For the CDR3, the DNA is TGTGCCAGCAGCTCCCGGACTAGCGGGATTTCCACAGATACGCAGTATTTT. Its translation is CASSSRTSGISTDTQYF.

The chain uses TRBV5-4 and TRBJ2-2, with TRBD2 matching over 9 bases. Germline V gene data show CDR1 as SGHNT and CDR2 as YYREEE (reference sequence). The length of the CDR3 is 17 residues. The ends lost 0 bases at V and 5 bases at J; junction bases unmatched: 8. This CDR3 is CASSLVAGGRGTGELFF. The DNA for the CDR3 is TGTGCCAGCAGCTTGGTTGCGGGGGGGCGTGGAACCGGGGAGCTGTTTTTT.

This clonotype occurred a few times. J is TRBJ2-2 and V is TRBV24-1; D remains ambiguous. The CDR3 is 12 residues long. Trimming removed 8 bases from V and 5 bases from J, with 8 bases in between. Germline CDR1 and CDR2: KGHDR and SFDVKD. The CDR3 sequence: CATKDGTGELFF. CDR3 DNA: TGTGCCACCAAGGACGGTACCGGGGAGCTGTTTTTT.

A word on this clonotype: Relative to the germline gene, one junction end is altered; a read error may explain this. CDR3 bases: TGTGCCAGTGGTATTTGGGCAGGGGATCAGCCCCAGCATTTT. It encodes CASGIWAGDQPQHF. The chain is built from TRBV19 and TRBJ1-5; TRBD1 is a possible D gene (6 bases). CDR1 LNHDA and CDR2 SQIVND come from the germline V gene (reference sequence). The CDR3 covers 14 residues.

V is TRBV7-2 and J is TRBJ2-5, with 9 nucleotides matching TRBD2. CDR1 is SGHTA, CDR2 FQGNSA, per germline. The CDR3 length is 20 residues. V gave up 4 bases and J gave up 3 bases; unmatched junction bases: 21. CDR3 loop: CASSSPPMIAGVWEKETQYF. In nucleotides, the CDR3 is TGTGCCAGCAGCTCCCCCCCGATGATAGCGGGGGTGTGGGAGAAAGAGACCCAGTACTTC.

The CDR3 DNA is TGTGCCAGCAGCTTATGGGACAGCTTACACTCTGGGGCCAACGTCCTGACTTTC. Protein: CASSLWDSLHSGANVLTF. The chain carries TRBV7-9 and TRBJ2-6, with 7 bases fitting TRBD1. This CDR3 spans 18 amino acids. With V trimmed by 2 bases and J by 0 bases, 7 bases remained unmatched. Germline CDR1 reads SEHNR; CDR2 reads FQNEAQ (reference sequence). The full variable domain, completed using reference TRBV7-9 and TRBJ2-6, is DTGVSQNPRHKITKRGQNVTFRCDPISEHNRLYWYRQTLGQGPEFLTYFQNEAQLEKSRLLSDRFSAERPKGSFSTLEIQRTEQGDSAMYLCASSLWDSLHSGANVLTFGAGSRLTVL.

The V call is TRBV3-1, the J call TRBJ2-1; 12 nucleotides line up with TRBD2. CDR1 and CDR2 from the germline V gene are LGHDT and YNNKEL (reference sequence). The CDR3 has 14 amino acids. V was clipped by 6 bases and J by 6 bases; unmatched bases: 3. CDR3 nucleotide sequence: TGTGCCAGCAGTACTAGCGGGAGGTTCAATGAGCAGTTCTTC. Residues: CASSTSGRFNEQFF.